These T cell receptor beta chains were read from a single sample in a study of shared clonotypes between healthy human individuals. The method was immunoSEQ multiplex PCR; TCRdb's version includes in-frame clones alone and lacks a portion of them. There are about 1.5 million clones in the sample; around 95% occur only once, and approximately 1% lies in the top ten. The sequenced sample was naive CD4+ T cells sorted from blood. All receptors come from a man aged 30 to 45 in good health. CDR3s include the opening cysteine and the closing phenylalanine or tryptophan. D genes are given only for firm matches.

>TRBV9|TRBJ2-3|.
CASSPRFGGTDTQYF
TGTGCCAGCAGCCCACGGTTCGGAGGCACAGATACGCAGTATTTT
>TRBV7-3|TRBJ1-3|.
CASSPLRPAGNTIYF
TGTGCCAGCAGCCCCTTGAGGCCAGCTGGAAACACCATATATTTT
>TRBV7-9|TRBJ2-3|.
CASSSHLAPHTDTQYF
TGTGCCAGCAGCTCCCACCTAGCCCCACACACAGATACGCAGTATTTT
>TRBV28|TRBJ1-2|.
CASRPTVNYGYTF
TGTGCCAGCAGGCCCACAGTAAACTATGGCTACACCTTC
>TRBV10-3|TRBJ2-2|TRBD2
CALGPGLAGGPNTGELFF
TGTGCCCTCGGTCCGGGACTAGCGGGAGGACCGAACACCGGGGAGCTGTTTTTT
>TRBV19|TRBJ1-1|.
CASSFLANTEAFF
TGTGCCAGTAGTTTTTTGGCGAACACTGAAGCTTTCTTT
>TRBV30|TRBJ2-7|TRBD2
CALGLAEKAYEQYF
TGTGCCTTAGGACTAGCGGAGAAGGCCTACGAGCAGTACTTC
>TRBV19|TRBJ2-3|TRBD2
CASSIESGRAISDTQYF
TGTGCCAGTAGTATAGAGAGCGGGAGGGCCATCTCAGATACGCAGTATTTT
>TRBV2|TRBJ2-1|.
CASRGDGDEQFF
TGTGCCAGCAGGGGGGACGGCGATGAGCAGTTCTTC
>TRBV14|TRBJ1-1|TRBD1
CASSQERDRVSFF
TGTGCCAGCAGCCAGGAAAGGGACAGGGTTTCTTTCTTT